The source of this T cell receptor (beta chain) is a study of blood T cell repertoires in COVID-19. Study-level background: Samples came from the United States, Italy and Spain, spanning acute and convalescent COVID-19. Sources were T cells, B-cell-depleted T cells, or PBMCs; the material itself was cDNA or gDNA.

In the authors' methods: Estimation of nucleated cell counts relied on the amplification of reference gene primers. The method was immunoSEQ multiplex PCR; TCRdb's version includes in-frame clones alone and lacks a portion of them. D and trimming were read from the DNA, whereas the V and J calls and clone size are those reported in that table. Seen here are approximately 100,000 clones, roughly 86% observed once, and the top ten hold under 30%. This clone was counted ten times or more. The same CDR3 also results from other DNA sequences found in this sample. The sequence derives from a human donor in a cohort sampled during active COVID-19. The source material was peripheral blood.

CDR3 amino acids: CASSSGGEGSYEQYF. The CDR3 coding sequence is TGTGCCAGCAGCAGCGGGGGGGAGGGGTCCTACGAGCAGTACTTC. This chain uses TRBV6-5 with TRBJ2-7; TRBD2 matches 10 bases. Germline trimming cut 6 bases from V and 1 base from J; bases unmatched to any gene: 6. The CDR3 sequence is 15 residues long. Germline V gene sequence: CDR1 MNHEY, CDR2 SVGAGI.